Listed below are T cell receptor beta chains from one sample, sequenced in a study of T cell changes during pregnancy in multiple sclerosis. Repertoires were generated with immunoSEQ multiplex PCR, while TCRdb's copy carries only in-frame clones and drops some. The repertoire holds approximately 30,000 clones, with 90% to 95% as singletons. The specimen was CD4+ T cells from peripheral blood mononuclear cells, collected after pregnancy. These receptors all come from a female donor with multiple sclerosis, enrolled in a pregnancy study. The CDR3 runs from the conserved cysteine through the conserved F or W. A D gene is named only where the DNA matches it firmly. Clone size is shown for a subset of rows, as once, few, many or a class of expanded clone.

clone_size: .; d_call: TRBD2; cdr3_length: 15; j_call: TRBJ2-1; v_call: TRBV11-2; cdr3_aa: CASSSPGTKDNEQFF; cdr3_nt: TGTGCCAGCAGCTCCCCAGGGACTAAAGACAATGAGCAGTTCTTC
clone_size: .; d_call: TRBD1; cdr3_length: 15; j_call: TRBJ2-7; v_call: TRBV2; cdr3_aa: CASRDLVGQPYEQYF; cdr3_nt: TGTGCCAGCAGGGACCTGGTGGGACAGCCCTACGAGCAGTACTTC
clone_size: .; d_call: .; cdr3_length: 15; j_call: TRBJ2-3; v_call: TRBV9; cdr3_aa: CASSAGTISTDTQYF; cdr3_nt: TGTGCCAGCAGCGCCGGGACAATCAGCACAGATACGCAGTATTTT
clone_size: .; d_call: TRBD1; cdr3_length: 12; j_call: TRBJ1-2; v_call: TRBV6-1; cdr3_aa: CASSLTGYGYTF; cdr3_nt: TGTGCCAGCAGCCTGACAGGGTATGGCTACACCTTC
clone_size: .; d_call: .; cdr3_length: 15; j_call: TRBJ2-5; v_call: TRBV7-9; cdr3_aa: CASSQRVGTQETQYF; cdr3_nt: TGTGCCAGCAGCCAGCGGGTAGGAACCCAAGAGACCCAGTACTTC
clone_size: once; d_call: .; cdr3_length: 14; j_call: TRBJ1-1; v_call: TRBV4-3; cdr3_aa: CASSQESLGAEAFF; cdr3_nt: TGCGCCAGCAGCCAAGAATCCCTGGGAGCTGAAGCTTTCTTT
clone_size: .; d_call: .; cdr3_length: 14; j_call: TRBJ2-2; v_call: TRBV6-5; cdr3_aa: CASRGREDTGELFF; cdr3_nt: TGTGCCAGCAGAGGCAGGGAGGACACCGGGGAGCTGTTTTTT
clone_size: .; d_call: TRBD1; cdr3_length: 15; j_call: TRBJ1-2; v_call: TRBV6-6; cdr3_aa: CASNDRPGGVPIYTF; cdr3_nt: TGTGCCAGCAACGACCGTCCAGGGGGCGTCCCCATCTACACCTTC
clone_size: .; d_call: TRBD1; cdr3_length: 15; j_call: TRBJ1-6; v_call: TRBV6-5; cdr3_aa: CASSSDGTVNSPLHF; cdr3_nt: TGTGCCAGCAGTTCTGATGGGACAGTTAATTCACCCCTCCACTTT
clone_size: .; d_call: .; cdr3_length: 13; j_call: TRBJ1-1; v_call: TRBV18; cdr3_aa: CASSNRVDTEAFF; cdr3_nt: TGTGCCAGCTCAAACAGGGTAGACACTGAAGCTTTCTTT